This T cell receptor beta chain was profiled in a study of post-analysis software for immune sequencing data. Study-level findings and limits: In patients, about 5 TRBV segments were more frequent than in controls, with TRBV5-6, TRBV5-1 and TRBV20-1 among them.

CDR1 is SQVTM and CDR2 is ANQGSEA in the germline V gene. The CDR3 is made up of 11 amino acids. Trimming removed 6 bases at V and 5 bases at J, with 9 bases between. TCR beta libraries were prepared from cDNA with unique molecular identifiers. Via MiXCR, TCRdb re-called the PCR reads, giving one row per CDR3 protein. The sample includes roughly 870,000 distinct CDR3 sequences, about 57% of them seen just once. This clonotype was recorded a few times. What it recognizes is unknown. The origin of this receptor is a girl aged 5-17 years with multiple sclerosis. V gene TRBV29-1 combines with J gene TRBJ2-3; no clear D gene. Sequenced sample: blood. The CDR3 DNA reads as TGCAGCGTCGCCGATGGAGATACGCAGTATTTT. Its protein product is CSVADGDTQYF.